This TCR beta chain was found in a study of blood T cell repertoires in COVID-19. About the research overall: There were acute and convalescent COVID-19 samples, and they came from the United States, Italy and Spain. The analysed material was cDNA or gDNA that came from T cells, B-cell-depleted T cells, or PBMCs.

Authors' analysis steps: Amplification with reference gene primers provided the estimates of nucleated cell counts. TCRdb keeps only in-frame clones here, not all; method: immunoSEQ multiplex PCR. V and J calls and clone size follow that table, whereas D and trimming were derived from the DNA. Altogether around 140,000 clones are present, around nine tenths being singletons, with the ten largest covering under 9%. The source of this sequence is a woman in her forties or fifties with active or convalescent COVID-19. The sequencing sample was made of peripheral blood.

CDR3 protein: CAWSLGADTQYF. CDR3 nucleotides: TGTGCCTGGAGTCTCGGGGCAGATACGCAGTATTTT. This chain uses TRBV30 with TRBJ2-3; the D gene is possibly TRBD2 (5 bases). Germline CDR1 and CDR2: GTSNPN and SVGIG (reference sequence). V was trimmed by 2 bases and J by 4 bases, leaving 7 bases between them. The CDR3 totals 12 residues.